A selection of T cell receptor beta chains follows, all from one sample in a study of blood T cell repertoires in COVID-19. Generated by immunoSEQ multiplex PCR, the TCRdb table keeps only in-frame clones and is missing some. The data show some 150,000 clones, about 90% seen once. The source material was peripheral blood. The source of these receptors is a man aged 50-59 years who had recovered from COVID-19. Each CDR3 is given with its conserved first and last residue. D genes are given only for firm matches. Only some rows state a clone size, as once, few, many or a class for expanded clones.

clone_size j_call v_call d_call cdr3_aa cdr3_nt
- TRBJ2-7 TRBV5-1 TRBD2 CASSFGRGGYEQYF TGCGCCAGCAGCTTCGGGAGGGGCGGGTACGAGCAGTACTTC
- TRBJ1-2 TRBV19 - CASSIVSLDRNYGYTF TGTGCCAGTAGTATAGTGAGCCTTGACAGGAACTATGGCTACACCTTC
- TRBJ2-5 TRBV7-2 - CASSLSGARETQYF TGTGCCAGCAGCTTGTCAGGGGCACGAGAGACCCAGTACTTC
- TRBJ1-3 TRBV6-6 - CAVRGGAPGNTIYF TGTGCCGTACGGGGGGGGGCGCCTGGAAACACCATATATTTT
- TRBJ1-3 TRBV3-1/TRBV3-2 - CASSQARHTSSGNTIYF TGTGCCAGCAGCCAAGCGCGACATACCTCCTCTGGAAACACCATATATTTT
- TRBJ1-3 TRBV6-1 TRBD1 CASSTPGQAGNTIYF TGTGCCAGCAGTACACCGGGACAGGCTGGAAACACCATATATTTT
- TRBJ2-5 TRBV12-5 TRBD2 CASGPRGGETQYF TGTGCTAGTGGTCCCCGGGGGGGAGAGACCCAGTACTTC
- TRBJ2-1 TRBV12-3/TRBV12-4 - CASSSSTGFEQFF TGTGCCAGCAGTTCGTCTACAGGTTTTGAGCAGTTCTTC
- TRBJ1-6 TRBV5-6 TRBD1 CASNSGTGVIGSPLHF TGTGCCAGCAACTCCGGGACAGGAGTAATAGGTTCACCCCTCCACTTT
- TRBJ2-4 TRBV25-1 - CASSEIESGNIQYF TGTGCCAGCAGTGAAATAGAATCGGGAAACATTCAGTACTTC
- TRBJ2-2 TRBV19 - CASRSGDGIHTGELFF TGTGCCAGTAGATCCGGGGATGGCATACACACCGGGGAGCTGTTTTTT
once TRBJ1-2 TRBV7-2 - CASSLASGDGYTF TGTGCCAGCAGCTTAGCTTCCGGGGATGGCTACACCTTC
- TRBJ1-6 TRBV5-4 - CASSPGGASDSPLHF TGTGCCAGCAGCCCAGGTGGGGCGTCAGATTCACCCCTCCACTTT
- TRBJ1-2 TRBV12-5 TRBD1 CASGLFQGAVVRGYTF TGTGCTAGTGGTTTGTTTCAGGGGGCCGTGGTTCGTGGCTACACCTTC
- TRBJ1-3 TRBV4-2 - CASSQGRQDIRNTIYF TGTGCCAGCAGCCAAGGGCGTCAGGATATACGAAACACCATATATTTT
- TRBJ2-1 TRBV10-2 - CASSAPPAGSYNEQFF TGCGCCAGCAGCGCCCCCCCAGCGGGCTCCTACAATGAGCAGTTCTTC
- TRBJ2-5 TRBV6-6 TRBD2 CARLSGGAQETQYF TGTGCCAGGCTGAGCGGGGGGGCACAAGAGACCCAGTACTTC
- TRBJ2-2 TRBV6-4 TRBD1 CASSQDRGHGELFF TGTGCCAGCAGCCAGGACAGGGGACACGGGGAGCTGTTTTTT
- TRBJ2-5 TRBV5-1 - CASSFSGVETQYF TGCGCCAGCAGCTTCTCGGGGGTAGAGACCCAGTACTTC
- TRBJ2-3 TRBV28 - CASSLRGGTQYF TGTGCCAGCAGTTTAAGGGGAGGCACGCAGTATTTT
- TRBJ2-3 TRBV27 - CASSFGSKARTDTQYF TGTGCCAGCAGTTTTGGGAGCAAGGCTCGCACAGATACGCAGTATTTT
- TRBJ2-7 TRBV27 - CASLSRGLTYEQYF TGTGCCAGCCTCTCGCGGGGGCTAACCTACGAGCAGTACTTC
- TRBJ2-5 TRBV6-5 - CASSYSSAGQETQYF TGTGCCAGCAGTTACTCGAGTGCGGGGCAGGAGACCCAGTACTTC
- TRBJ2-7 TRBV10-2 TRBD1 CASSGTGGEQYF TGCGCCAGCAGTGGGACAGGGGGCGAGCAGTACTTC
- TRBJ2-7 TRBV6-5 - CASSYWAVAYEQYF TGTGCCAGCAGTTACTGGGCCGTAGCCTACGAGCAGTACTTC
- TRBJ2-7 TRBV27 TRBD1 CASSIGTGDLYEQYF TGTGCCAGCAGTATCGGGACAGGGGACCTCTACGAGCAGTACTTC
few TRBJ1-5 TRBV30 TRBD1 CAWSRDRVQPQHF TGTGCCTGGAGCCGGGACAGGGTACAGCCCCAGCATTTT
- TRBJ1-1 TRBV11-3 - CASSLGGGYMAFF TGTGCCAGCAGCTTAGGCGGGGGATATATGGCTTTCTTT
- TRBJ1-1 TRBV18 - CASSPNTSRVTEAFF TGTGCCAGCTCACCAAATACGAGCAGGGTCACTGAAGCTTTCTTT
- TRBJ1-2 TRBV27 TRBD1 CASSLGQYYGYTF TGTGCCAGCAGTTTGGGACAGTACTATGGCTACACCTTC
- TRBJ2-3 TRBV7-2 TRBD2 CASSLSGGRDTQYF TGTGCCAGCAGCTTATCGGGGGGGAGAGATACGCAGTATTTT
- TRBJ2-6 TRBV29-1 - CSVVRTGANVLTF TGCAGCGTTGTCCGTACTGGGGCCAACGTCCTGACTTTC
- TRBJ1-1 TRBV21-1 - CASSKALVQAGTEAFF TGTGCCAGCAGCAAAGCGCTAGTGCAGGCGGGGACTGAAGCTTTCTTT
- TRBJ2-3 TRBV6-5 TRBD1 CASSYSRIQGLDTQYF TGTGCCAGCAGTTACTCGAGGATACAGGGGCTAGATACGCAGTATTTT
- TRBJ1-1 TRBV7-9 - CASSLALRGGTEAFF TGTGCCAGCAGCTTAGCGCTTCGGGGTGGCACTGAAGCTTTCTTT
- TRBJ2-7 TRBV7-2 - CASSVRGGEQYF TGTGCCAGCAGCGTCAGGGGTGGCGAGCAGTACTTC
few TRBJ2-5 TRBV7-2 - CASSLETGRQETQYF TGTGCCAGCAGCTTAGAGACTGGCCGACAAGAGACCCAGTACTTC
- TRBJ1-6 TRBV5-6 TRBD1 CASSRDPDRSNSPLHF TGTGCCAGCAGCCGAGACCCGGACAGGTCCAATTCACCCCTCCACTTT
- TRBJ2-3 TRBV13 TRBD2 CASSLRIELAGVDTQYF TGTGCCAGCAGCTTAAGAATAGAACTAGCGGGGGTGGATACGCAGTATTTT
- TRBJ1-5 TRBV5-6 - CASSLSWPRQVGLNQPQHF TGTGCCAGCAGCTTGTCTTGGCCCCGACAGGTAGGCCTCAATCAGCCCCAGCATTTT
once TRBJ1-4 TRBV5-5 TRBD1 CASSLEPQGYWTNEKLFF TGTGCCAGCAGCTTGGAGCCACAGGGGTACTGGACTAATGAAAAACTGTTTTTT
- TRBJ2-7 TRBV25-1 - CASSRRDSYEQYF TGTGCCAGCAGTAGACGGGACTCCTACGAGCAGTACTTC
- TRBJ2-3 TRBV30 TRBD2 CAWALAGEGTQYF TGTGCCTGGGCACTAGCGGGGGAGGGTACGCAGTATTTT
- TRBJ1-4 TRBV7-9 TRBD1 CASSQGQDNEKLFF TGTGCCAGCAGCCAGGGACAGGATAATGAAAAACTGTTTTTT
- TRBJ2-7 TRBV3-1/TRBV3-2 - CASSQESSGKSEQYF TGTGCCAGCAGCCAAGAGAGTAGCGGAAAGAGCGAGCAGTACTTC
- TRBJ1-2 TRBV29-1 TRBD1 CSVGHRGDGYTF TGCAGCGTTGGACACAGGGGAGATGGCTACACCTTC
- TRBJ2-7 TRBV7-2 TRBD2 CASSFQWGGGNEQYF TGTGCCAGCAGCTTTCAATGGGGCGGGGGAAACGAGCAGTACTTC
once TRBJ2-5 TRBV13 - CASSYYNQETQYF TGTGCCAGCAGCTATTATAATCAAGAGACCCAGTACTTC
- TRBJ2-5 TRBV7-9 TRBD1 CASSAGQGAETQYF TGTGCCAGCAGCGCTGGACAGGGGGCCGAGACCCAGTACTTC
- TRBJ2-3 TRBV2 - CAVRGGTRPNTQYF TGTGCCGTCCGAGGGGGAACCAGACCGAATACGCAGTATTTT
- TRBJ1-1 TRBV4-2 - CASSQAVGLNTEAFF TGTGCCAGCAGCCAAGCTGTGGGCTTGAACACTGAAGCTTTCTTT
- TRBJ1-5 TRBV6-5 - CASSYAGGIQPQHF TGTGCCAGCAGTTACGCGGGCGGAATCCAGCCCCAGCATTTT
- TRBJ2-7 TRBV5-6 - CASSLGQNEQYF TGTGCCAGCAGCTTGGGACAGAACGAGCAGTACTTC
- TRBJ2-3 TRBV11-3 TRBD2 CASSSLAGGLDTQYF TGTGCCAGCAGCTCCCTAGCGGGGGGGCTAGATACGCAGTATTTT
- TRBJ1-1 TRBV5-1 TRBD1 CASSRQGENTEAFF TGCGCCAGCAGCAGACAGGGTGAGAACACTGAAGCTTTCTTT
- TRBJ1-2 TRBV7-6 TRBD1 CASSLGGTGGDYGYTF TGTGCCAGCAGCTTGGGAGGGACAGGGGGAGACTATGGCTACACCTTC
once TRBJ2-7 TRBV28 TRBD1 CASRNVQGKGRYEQYF TGTGCCAGCAGAAACGTACAGGGGAAGGGGAGATACGAGCAGTACTTC